The clone carrying this T cell receptor (beta chain) was detected ten times or more. Its antigen remains unidentified. This specimen belongs to a study of regulatory T cells in long-lasting Graves disease. Whole-study results and caveats: Persistent disease exhibited a predilection for TRBV28, TRBJ1-2 and TRBJ2-5.

Libraries of TCR beta came from iRepertoire HTBI primers plus Arm-PCR of CDR3 regions. TCRdb reprocessed the multiplex PCR reads via MiXCR and lists one record per CDR3 protein. This table has about 420,000 distinct CDR3 sequences, roughly 15% appearing once. This sample's time point: newly diagnosed GD, antithyroid drugs for less than 3 months. There was RNA extracted from PBMCs, and the TCR library was made from it. Criteria from the American Thyroid Association guidelines were applied to diagnose Graves' disease. There are 15 residues in the CDR3. The V and J ends lost 1 base and 5 bases respectively, with 15 bases between them. Germline CDR1 is MGHRA and CDR2 is YSYEKL. These data were also filed under a second study, of T cells in Graves' hyperthyroidism and ophthalmopathy. That paper states: Across 18 months, stable Graves' hyperthyroidism was marked by no progression to ophthalmopathy. Peripheral blood also featured most of the thyroid clonotypes expanded above 0.001.

Here the sequenced sample was peripheral blood mononuclear cells (PBMCs), taken at new diagnosis, from a patient treated with antithyroid drugs. The chain carries TRBV4-1 and TRBJ2-7; D is undetermined. The receptor's source is a young woman with Graves disease. CDR3 nucleotides: TGCGCCAGCAGCCAAGTTTTACACCCTGGGAACGAGCAGTACTTC. Translation gives CASSQVLHPGNEQYF.